The next 4 T cell receptor beta chains were all read from a single sample in a study of CD8 T cells in ankylosing spondylitis. Each CDR3 protein is one row after TCRdb ran MiXCR on the 5' RACE reads. This sample has 190,000 or so distinct CDR3 sequences, with roughly 13% found just once. Sample: blood, either unsorted or a sorted T cell fraction (not recorded which). The receptors stem from a male donor with ankylosing spondylitis or in good health (not recorded which).

The V gene is TRBV4-1, the J gene TRBJ2-7; 7 nucleotides align to TRBD2. The CDR3 has 15 residues. Per germline, CDR1 MGHRA and CDR2 YSYEKL. Losses at the gene ends were 3 bases for V and 2 bases for J; bases not matched to a gene: 7. Here the CDR3 reads CASSQSPGGPYEQYF. In nucleotides, the CDR3 is TGCGCCAGCAGCCAGTCTCCGGGAGGCCCCTACGAGCAGTACTTC.

The rearrangement links TRBV5-1 to TRBJ2-1; D possibly matches TRBD1 or TRBD2 (6 bases each). The CDR3 length is 16 residues. In germline, CDR1 is SGHRS, CDR2 YFSETQ. V shed 4 bases and J shed 4 bases, with 18 bases lying between them. The chain's CDR3 is CASSPKVPGAYNEQFF. The CDR3 bases are TGCGCCAGCAGCCCCAAGGTTCCGGGGGCATACAATGAGCAGTTCTTC.

The sample holds a few counts of this clonotype. The chain is built from TRBV7-9 and TRBJ1-1; no definite D call. Trimming left V 5 bases short and J 1 base short, with 17 bases between. The length of the CDR3 is 16 residues. Germline assignment: CDR1 SEHNR and CDR2 FQNEAQ (reference sequence). The CDR3 sequence: CASSPALGRSNTEAFF. The CDR3 region has the DNA TGTGCCAGCAGCCCAGCGTTGGGCCGATCGAACACTGAAGCTTTCTTT.

This chain connects TRBV29-1 to TRBJ2-2; D remains unclear. There are 12 residues in the CDR3. CDR1 is SQVTM and CDR2 is ANQGSEA in the germline V gene. Trimming pared 2 bases from V and 5 bases from J, leaving 6 bases between. The CDR3 sequence is CSVEFGTGELFF. CDR3 in DNA: TGCAGCGTTGAATTTGGAACCGGGGAGCTGTTTTTT.